These 21 T cell receptor beta chains were sequenced from one sample in a study of identical twins. Each CDR3 protein is one row after TCRdb ran MiXCR on the 5' RACE reads. The sample consists of around 650,000 distinct CDR3 sequences, about 7% of them appearing once. The data were also submitted as part of a second study, on yellow fever vaccine responses in identical twins.

Sequencing was carried out using PBMCs. These receptors were obtained from a woman under 30 in good health.

This clonotype was seen more than once but under ten times. The chain joins TRBV12-3 or TRBV12-4 to TRBJ2-5; perhaps TRBD2 as D (7 bases). The germline V and J ends were trimmed by 6 bases and 1 base, with 12 bases remaining between them. CDR3 length: 14 amino acids. DNA of the CDR3: TGTGCCAGCAGGGCCGGGGGGCCCCAAGAGACCCAGTACTTC. This gives the protein CASRAGGPQETQYF.

The chain joins TRBV28 to TRBJ2-3, with D unresolved. V shed 4 bases and J shed 2 bases, with 10 bases lying between them. Germline values: CDR1 MDHEN, CDR2 SYDVKM. The CDR3 has 14 residues. CDR3 coding DNA: TGTGCCAGCAGTTACCTAGGTCCCACAGATACGCAGTATTTT. Amino acids: CASSYLGPTDTQYF.

The chain couples TRBV12-3 or TRBV12-4 to TRBJ2-3, with D possibly called TRBD1 or TRBD2 (6 bases each). The CDR3 sequence is 14 residues long. V dropped 8 bases and J dropped 0 bases, with 12 bases sitting between them. The CDR3 protein is CASLGGGSTDTQYF. The CDR3 DNA is TGTGCCAGCTTAGGAGGGGGTAGCACAGATACGCAGTATTTT.

The chain carries TRBV4-1 and TRBJ1-2, with TRBD1 as a possible D gene (6 bases). The CDR3 sequence is 14 residues long. V gave up 4 bases and J gave up 6 bases, with 15 bases separating them. Germline lookup yields CDR1 MGHRA and CDR2 YSYEKL. CDR3 sequence reads: CASSPPGGANGYTF. The CDR3 DNA sequence: TGCGCCAGCAGCCCCCCTGGGGGGGCTAATGGCTACACCTTC.

In this sample, this clonotype turned up a few times. This chain connects TRBV5-1 to TRBJ2-5; 9 positions match TRBD2. Germline V gives CDR1 SGHRS, CDR2 YFSETQ. V trimming: 0 bases; J trimming: 5 bases; junction bases outside the gene matches: 8. This CDR3 has 16 residues. Here the CDR3 DNA reads TGCGCCAGCAGCTTGGGGGTAGCGGGAGATGGGGAGACCCAGTACTTC. Encoded protein: CASSLGVAGDGETQYF.

This clonotype was seen many times. The rearrangement links TRBV20-1 to TRBJ1-1; 9 nucleotides match TRBD1. Germline-derived CDR1 and CDR2 are DFQATT and SNEGSKA (reference sequence). CDR3 size: 13 residues. V was clipped by 6 bases and J by 4 bases; unmatched bases: 6. The chain's CDR3 is CSAEDRGVTEAFF. The CDR3 DNA is TGCAGTGCCGAGGACAGGGGAGTCACTGAAGCTTTCTTT.

The chain is built from TRBV29-1 and TRBJ2-7; 10 bases agree with TRBD1. The V and J ends lost 3 bases and 4 bases, in that order; junction bases with no gene match: 6. The CDR3 is 14 amino acids. Germline V gene lookup returns CDR1 SQVTM and CDR2 ANQGSEA. CDR3 loop: CSVEEDRGTYEQYF. In DNA, the CDR3 is TGCAGCGTTGAGGAGGACAGGGGGACTTACGAGCAGTACTTC.

This clonotype was observed at least ten times. The chain uses TRBV9 and TRBJ2-3; D not resolved. Trimming removed 5 bases from V and 11 bases from J, with 21 bases in between. The germline V gene has CDR1 SGDLS and CDR2 YYNGEE. This CDR3 is 14 amino acids long. The CDR3 loop reads CASSASLTLVVQYF. CDR3 DNA: TGTGCCAGCAGTGCTTCCCTGACTCTCGTGGTGCAGTATTTT.

This clonotype was observed at least ten times. Here the CDR3 DNA reads TGCGCCAGCAGCCCGGACCATGAGCAGTTCTTC. Translation gives CASSPDHEQFF. This chain connects TRBV5-1 to TRBJ2-1; D remains unclear. The CDR3 length is 11 residues. Trimming removed 4 bases from V and 8 bases from J, with 7 bases in between. The germline gives CDR1 SGHRS, CDR2 YFSETQ.

A few counts support this clonotype. This chain uses TRBV24-1 with TRBJ2-7; D is ambiguous. The V end was cut by 12 bases, the J end by 3 bases, with 14 bases between. CDR3 length: 12 amino acids. The germline V gene encodes CDR1 KGHDR and CDR2 SFDVKD. The CDR3 sequence: CAPDPPNYEQYV. The CDR3 coding sequence is TGTGCCCCCGATCCCCCCAACTACGAGCAGTACGTC.

This clonotype came up a few times. A junction end diverges from the germline sequence, so it may reflect a read error. This chain links TRBV7-8 with TRBJ2-5; D perhaps matches TRBD2 (5 bases). Germline V lookup: CDR1 SGHVS, CDR2 FQNEAQ. CDR3 length: 12 amino acids. CDR3 DNA: TGTGCCAGCAGCGTAGCGAGGGAGACCCAGTACTTC. Translation gives CASSVARETQYF.

The chain carries TRBV21-1 and TRBJ2-4. TRBV21-1 is classified as a pseudogene. There are 15 residues in the CDR3. CDR3 in amino acids: CASKDGKLAKNIQYF. DNA of the CDR3: TGTGCCAGCAAGGACGGAAAACTAGCCAAAAACATTCAGTACTTC.

This clonotype was recorded many times. This chain joins TRBV6-5 and TRBJ2-7; unclear D gene. The CDR3 spans 14 residues. Trimming took off 0 bases at V and 3 bases at J, with 9 bases between the two ends. Germline assignment: CDR1 MNHEY and CDR2 SVGAGI. The CDR3 DNA follows: TGTGCCAGCAGTTACTCCGATGGGTTCTACGAGCAGTACGTC. Protein product: CASSYSDGFYEQYV.

A few counts support this clonotype. CDR3 loop: CASSPARAYEQYF. CDR3 in DNA: TGTGCCAGCAGCCCCGCCCGGGCCTACGAGCAGTACTTC. This rearrangement joins TRBV12-3 or TRBV12-4 to TRBJ2-7; D is uncertain. Trimming took off 6 bases at V and 2 bases at J, with 11 bases between the two ends. The CDR3 loop spans 13 amino acids.

This clonotype was observed a handful of times. This chain links TRBV4-1 with TRBJ2-5; D uncertain. This CDR3 is 17 amino acids long. CDR1 MGHRA and CDR2 YSYEKL come from the germline V gene. V lost 0 bases and J lost 1, with 15 bases in between. In DNA form, the CDR3 reads TGCGCCAGCAGCCAAGACAGACCCGGGCACCTCCAAGAGACCCAGTACTTC. Translated: CASSQDRPGHLQETQYF.

The V and J genes are TRBV20-1 and TRBJ2-3; the D gene is possibly TRBD1 (5 bases). CDR1 is DFQATT, CDR2 SNEGSKA, per germline (reference sequence). Trimming shortened V by 6 bases and J by 3 bases, and 22 bases separated the two germline ends. The CDR3 contains 16 residues. The CDR3 sequence is CSARPPNRFTTDTQYF. CDR3 coding DNA: TGCAGTGCCCGCCCCCCGAACAGGTTTACGACAGATACGCAGTATTTT.

The table lists this clonotype with a few counts. The chain recombines TRBV12-3 or TRBV12-4 with TRBJ1-2; 10 nucleotides match TRBD1. J lost 2 bases, V lost 7 bases, and 4 bases had no gene match. There are 14 residues in the CDR3. The CDR3 protein is CASTKDRGNYGYTF. CDR3 nucleotide sequence: TGTGCCAGCACAAAGGACAGGGGGAACTATGGCTACACCTTC.

The table lists this clonotype with a few counts. The chain uses TRBV7-9 and TRBJ2-1, with D possibly TRBD1 on 6 matching bases. V lost 5 bases and J lost 7, with 15 bases in between. The CDR3 consists of 14 residues. Germline assignment: CDR1 SEHNR and CDR2 FQNEAQ (reference sequence). CDR3 sequence reads: CASSHPGQGNEQFF. DNA of the CDR3: TGTGCCAGCAGCCACCCAGGCCAGGGGAATGAGCAGTTCTTC.

This clonotype was counted only a few times. The chain recombines TRBV20-1 with TRBJ2-7; D unresolved. V was clipped by 0 bases and J by 1 base, with 7 bases between them. This CDR3 has 13 residues. Looked up from germline, CDR1 is DFQATT and CDR2 is SNEGSKA (reference sequence). In nucleotides, the CDR3 is TGCAGTGCTAGAGATCTTGCGTCCTACGAGCAGTACTTC. Protein sequence: CSARDLASYEQYF.

This clonotype was counted between two and nine times. This rearrangement joins TRBV5-5 to TRBJ2-5; D not certain. Trimming removed 1 base at V and 5 bases at J, with 9 bases between. CDR1 SGHKS and CDR2 YYEKEE come from the germline V gene (reference sequence). The CDR3 runs to 13 residues. CDR3: CASSLIITETQYF. CDR3 coding DNA: TGTGCCAGCAGCTTGATCATAACGGAGACCCAGTACTTC.

The chain joins TRBV14 to TRBJ2-2; 15 bases fit TRBD2. CDR3 length: 18 amino acids. Trimming removed 6 bases from V and 2 bases from J; junction bases left unmatched: 7. Germline V gene lookup returns CDR1 SGHDN and CDR2 FVKESK. The CDR3 region is CASRRTSGGDLNTGELFF. DNA of the CDR3: TGTGCCAGCAGGCGGACTAGCGGGGGGGACCTTAACACCGGGGAGCTGTTTTTT.